Sequencing of this T cell receptor (beta chain) was carried out in a study of cytomegalovirus exposure and HLA in healthy donors. PCR involved 60 Vbeta and 13 Jbeta primers. TCRdb's copy holds only in-frame clones and misses some; the assay was immunoSEQ multiplex PCR. The table lists about 86,000 clones, about 76% of them singletons. Whole-study findings and limits: Reportedly, a later analysis found an Asian-associated ancestry cluster had fewer N-insertions than the roughly 700-donor mean. Trimming of TCR beta V- and J-genes showed a link, identified in a later analysis, to a missense DCLRE1C variant.

The germline V and J ends were trimmed by 8 bases and 9 bases, with 22 bases remaining between them. The germline V gene encodes CDR1 MNHNS and CDR2 SASEGT. CDR3 size: 14 residues. About this clone itself: The antigen is undetermined.

This clonotype originated in a woman aged 40 to 50 in good health and CMV-seropositive. Sequenced sample: PBMCs. This chain uses TRBV6-1 with TRBJ1-2; D may be TRBD1 (6 bases). The CDR3 nucleotides are TGTGCCAGCGGAGGGCGGGGGGCGCGGGATAGCTACACCTTC. Encoded protein: CASGGRGARDSYTF.